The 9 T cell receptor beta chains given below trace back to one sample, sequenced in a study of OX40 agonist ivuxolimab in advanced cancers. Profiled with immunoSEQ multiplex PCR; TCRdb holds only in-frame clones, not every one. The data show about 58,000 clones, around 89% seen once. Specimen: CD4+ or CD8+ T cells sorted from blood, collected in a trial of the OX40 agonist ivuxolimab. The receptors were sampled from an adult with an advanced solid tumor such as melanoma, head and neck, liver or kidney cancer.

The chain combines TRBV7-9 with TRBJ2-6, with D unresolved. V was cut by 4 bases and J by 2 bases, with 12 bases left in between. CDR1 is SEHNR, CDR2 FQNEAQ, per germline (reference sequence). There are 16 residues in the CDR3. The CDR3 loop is CASSSSGGAGANVLTF. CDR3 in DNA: TGTGCCAGCAGCTCGTCGGGTGGGGCTGGGGCCAACGTCCTGACTTTC.

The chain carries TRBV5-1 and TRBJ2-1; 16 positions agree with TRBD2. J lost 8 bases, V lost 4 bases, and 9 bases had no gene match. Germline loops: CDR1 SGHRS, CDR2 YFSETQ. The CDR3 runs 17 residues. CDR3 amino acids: CASSPGLAGGTRHEQFF. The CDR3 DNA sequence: TGCGCCAGCAGCCCGGGACTAGCGGGAGGGACTCGCCATGAGCAGTTCTTC.

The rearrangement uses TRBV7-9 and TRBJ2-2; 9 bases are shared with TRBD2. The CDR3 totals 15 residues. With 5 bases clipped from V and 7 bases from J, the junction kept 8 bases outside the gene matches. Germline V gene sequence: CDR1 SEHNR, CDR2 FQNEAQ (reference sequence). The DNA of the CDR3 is TGTGCCAGCAGCCCGGCGCGGGGGGGAGACGGGGAGCTGTTTTTT. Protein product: CASSPARGGDGELFF.

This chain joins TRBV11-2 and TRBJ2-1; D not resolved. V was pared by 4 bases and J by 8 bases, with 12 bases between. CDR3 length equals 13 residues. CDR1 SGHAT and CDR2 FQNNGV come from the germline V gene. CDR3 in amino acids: CASSSYLGDEQFF. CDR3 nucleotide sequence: TGTGCCAGCAGCTCCTACCTTGGGGATGAGCAGTTCTTC.

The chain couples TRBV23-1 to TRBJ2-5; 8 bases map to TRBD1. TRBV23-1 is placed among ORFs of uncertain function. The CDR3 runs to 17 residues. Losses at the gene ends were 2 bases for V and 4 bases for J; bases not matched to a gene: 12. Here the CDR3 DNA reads TGCGCCAGCAGTCAACGGGCACCACAGGGGGTACGAGAGACCCAGTACTTC. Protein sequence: CASSQRAPQGVRETQYF.

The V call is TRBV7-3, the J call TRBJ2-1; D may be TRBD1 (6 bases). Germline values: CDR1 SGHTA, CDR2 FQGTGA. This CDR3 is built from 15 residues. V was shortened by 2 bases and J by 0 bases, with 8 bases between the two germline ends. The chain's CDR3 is CASSLQGSSYNEQFF. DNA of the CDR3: TGTGCCAGCAGCTTACAGGGGAGCTCCTACAATGAGCAGTTCTTC.

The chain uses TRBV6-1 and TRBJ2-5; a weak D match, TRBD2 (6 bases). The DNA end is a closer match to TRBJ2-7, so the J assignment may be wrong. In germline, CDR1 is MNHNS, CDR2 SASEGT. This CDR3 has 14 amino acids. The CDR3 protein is CASSLGGVTYEQYF. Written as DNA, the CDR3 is TGTGCCAGCAGTCTGGGCGGGGTTACCTACGAGCAGTACTTC.

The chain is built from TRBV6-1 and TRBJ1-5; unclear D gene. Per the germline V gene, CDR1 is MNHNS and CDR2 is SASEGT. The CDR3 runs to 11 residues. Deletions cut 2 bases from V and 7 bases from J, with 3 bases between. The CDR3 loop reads CASSEIQPQHF. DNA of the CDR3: TGTGCCAGCAGTGAAATCCAGCCCCAGCATTTT.

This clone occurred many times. CDR3 sequence (DNA): TGTGCCAGCAGCTCCGCTGGGGGGACTAGCGGGAGTGAGCAGTTCTTC. This codes for CASSSAGGTSGSEQFF. The rearrangement joins TRBV7-9 to TRBJ2-1; 14 positions match TRBD2. The CDR3 totals 16 residues. Looked up from germline, CDR1 is SEHNR and CDR2 is FQNEAQ (reference sequence). V was clipped by 4 bases and J by 9 bases; unmatched bases: 8.